The 24 T cell receptor beta chains in this list originate from one sample, sequenced in a study of cytomegalovirus exposure and HLA in healthy donors. The table came from immunoSEQ multiplex PCR; TCRdb's copy has only in-frame clones and leaves some out. The data show about 360,000 clones, just over 85% seen once. Sequencing was performed on PBMCs. Source of these receptors: a woman aged 18-35 years in good health and CMV-seronegative.

The J gene is TRBJ1-4, the V gene TRBV2; weak D call: TRBD1 (6 bases). This CDR3 comprises 14 residues. With 8 bases removed from V and 7 bases from J, the gap between germline ends came to 17 bases. Germline V gene data show CDR1 as SNHLY and CDR2 as FYNNEI. CDR3 sequence (DNA): TGTGCCAGCGGTTTCAACAGGGAGGGTGAAAAACTGTTTTTT. Its translation: CASGFNREGEKLFF.

The chain links TRBV5-1 to TRBJ1-1; 7 bases match TRBD1. The CDR3 spans 14 residues. V gave up 2 bases and J gave up 3 bases; unmatched junction bases: 4. The germline CDR1 and CDR2 sequences are SGHRS and YFSETQ. The CDR3 nucleotides are TGCGCCAGCAGCTTCCAACAGGGGTACACTGAAGCTTTCTTT. This sequence encodes CASSFQQGYTEAFF.

The V and J genes are TRBV2 and TRBJ2-1; D gene uncertain. Germline-derived CDR1 and CDR2 are SNHLY and FYNNEI. V lost 1 base and J 6 bases, leaving 7 bases between the germline ends. This CDR3 has 13 residues. DNA of the CDR3: TGTGCCAGCAGTGAAGAGCAAATCAATGAGCAGTTCTTC. Amino acids: CASSEEQINEQFF.

The chain recombines TRBV5-1 with TRBJ1-2; 11 bases line up with TRBD1. V shed 4 bases, J shed 6 bases, and the junction held 5 bases outside the gene matches. The CDR3 is 14 amino acids. Germline assignment: CDR1 SGHRS and CDR2 YFSETQ. The CDR3 sequence: CASSLRTGGDGYTF. The CDR3 DNA is TGCGCCAGCAGCCTAAGGACAGGGGGCGATGGCTACACCTTC.

This clone is a singleton in its sample. This chain links TRBV19 with TRBJ2-1; D is undetermined. From germline, CDR1 is LNHDA and CDR2 SQIVND (reference sequence). The V end lost 3 bases, the J end lost 10 bases, and 7 bases lay between the germline ends. The CDR3 length is 11 residues. CDR3 bases: TGTGCCAGTAGTATGGCTTCGGAGCAGTTCTTC. It yields the protein CASSMASEQFF.

J is TRBJ2-7 and V is TRBV30; 8 bases match TRBD2. This CDR3 has 12 residues. With V trimmed by 3 bases and J by 4 bases, 2 bases remained unmatched. The germline gives CDR1 GTSNPN, CDR2 SVGIG (reference sequence). DNA of the CDR3: TGTGCCTGGAGAAGCGGGAGTTACGAGCAGTACTTC. Amino acid sequence: CAWRSGSYEQYF.

Points on this clone: The junction differs from germline at one of its ends, possibly a read error. This sequence joins TRBV27 and TRBJ1-2; 8 bases map to TRBD1. Germline lookup yields CDR1 MNHEY and CDR2 SMNVEV (reference sequence). The CDR3 extends over 17 amino acids. The CDR3 nucleotides are TGTGCCAGAAGTTTCCCCGACAGGGGCCCTAAGACCTATGGCTACACCTTC. Its protein is CARSFPDRGPKTYGYTF.

The table lists this clone with a few counts. This chain joins TRBV11-2 and TRBJ2-7; D might be TRBD2 (5 bases). This CDR3 has 11 residues. Looked up from germline, CDR1 is SGHAT and CDR2 is FQNNGV. The V end lost 9 bases, the J end lost 4 bases, and 10 bases lay between the germline ends. The CDR3 DNA sequence: TGTGCCAGTGGAACTAGTTACGAGCAGTACTTC. It is translated as CASGTSYEQYF. Filled out from reference TRBV11-2 and TRBJ2-7, the complete variable domain reads EAGVAQSPRYKIIEKRQSVAFWCNPISGHATLYWYQQILGQGPKLLIQFQNNGVVDDSQLPKDRFSAERLKGVDSTLKIQPAKLEDSAVYLCASGTSYEQYFGPGTRLTVT.

CDR3 sequence: CAISHGLEEQYF. CDR3 coding DNA: TGTGCCATCAGTCACGGTTTGGAGGAGCAGTACTTC. J is TRBJ2-7 and V is TRBV10-3; D uncertain. Germline lookup yields CDR1 ENHRY and CDR2 SYGVKD. V shed 5 bases and J shed 7 bases, with 12 bases lying between them. CDR3 length equals 12 residues.

This sequence joins TRBV28 and TRBJ1-2; D might be TRBD1 (6 bases). Looked up from germline, CDR1 is MDHEN and CDR2 is SYDVKM. V lost 3 bases to trimming and J lost 4 bases, with 12 bases between them. The CDR3 runs 14 residues. The CDR3 coding sequence is TGTGCCAGCAGTTTTACAGGGACGAGCTATGGCTACACCTTC. Residues: CASSFTGTSYGYTF.

As for this clone: At one boundary the junction diverges from the germline segment, which might be a read error. The chain uses TRBV4-1 and TRBJ2-3; maybe TRBD2 (6 bases). Germline V lookup: CDR1 MGHRA, CDR2 YSYEKL. The CDR3 is made up of 13 amino acids. This chain's CDR3 is CASSQEASARPHF. In nucleotides, the CDR3 is TGCGCCAGCAGCCAGGAAGCTAGCGCCCGACCCCATTTT.

V is TRBV5-1 and J is TRBJ1-6, with D perhaps matching TRBD1 (5 bases). Germline V gene data show CDR1 as SGHRS and CDR2 as YFSETQ. Trimming took off 4 bases at V and 0 bases at J, with 14 bases between the two ends. The CDR3 sequence is 17 residues long. The CDR3 coding sequence is TGCGCCAGCAGCCGGCAGACAGTTAGCTCCTATAATTCACCCCTCCACTTT. Its protein product is CASSRQTVSSYNSPLHF.

The J gene is TRBJ1-4, the V gene TRBV2; TRBD1 agrees at 11 bases. CDR3 size: 14 residues. Germline V gene data show CDR1 as SNHLY and CDR2 as FYNNEI. J was trimmed by 7 bases and V by 6 bases; bases with no gene match: 4. CDR3 sequence (DNA): TGTGCCAGCAGGAGCGGGACAGGGGGTGAAAAACTGTTTTTT. It encodes CASRSGTGGEKLFF.

The chain employs TRBV6-1 and TRBJ1-6; TRBD1 matches 8 bases. Trimming at V came to 7 bases and at J to 10 bases, leaving 12 bases not matched to a gene. The CDR3 length is 15 residues. The germline V gene encodes CDR1 MNHNS and CDR2 SASEGT. CDR3 in DNA: TGTGCCAGCATCCATTTCGGACAGGGTCGCTCACCCCTCCACTTT. Translated: CASIHFGQGRSPLHF.

The rearrangement joins TRBV5-6 to TRBJ1-2; D ambiguous. Trimming left V 5 bases short and J 4 bases short, with 9 bases between. The germline gives CDR1 SGHDT, CDR2 YYEEEE. The CDR3 contains 12 residues. CDR3 amino acids: CASSSRSYGYTF. CDR3 bases: TGTGCCAGCAGTTCGAGGAGCTATGGCTACACCTTC.

This chain joins TRBV28 and TRBJ1-1; a possible D gene is TRBD1 (5 bases). The V end was cut by 3 bases, the J end by 10 bases, with 18 bases between. Germline V gene data show CDR1 as MDHEN and CDR2 as SYDVKM. The CDR3 loop spans 14 amino acids. The CDR3 sequence is CASSLGQGHLGAFF. Written as DNA, the CDR3 is TGTGCCAGCAGTTTGGGGCAGGGCCACCTTGGAGCTTTCTTT. Supplemented by reference TRBV28 and TRBJ1-1, the full variable domain reads DVKVTQSSRYLVKRTGEKVFLECVQDMDHENMFWYRQDPGLGLRLIYFSYDVKMKEKGDIPEGYSVSREKKERFSLILESASTNQTSMYLCASSLGQGHLGAFFGQGTRLTVV.

The rearrangement joins TRBV5-1 to TRBJ2-3; the D is unclear. Germline V gene data show CDR1 as SGHRS and CDR2 as YFSETQ. The V end was cut by 4 bases, the J end by 0 bases, with 9 bases between. The CDR3 runs to 14 residues. CDR3 sequence (DNA): TGCGCCAGCAGCCGGTCCTACAGCACAGATACGCAGTATTTT. Encoded protein: CASSRSYSTDTQYF.

The chain links TRBV2 to TRBJ1-5; the D is unclear. V was clipped by 10 bases and J by 0 bases, with 10 bases between them. Germline CDR1 is SNHLY and CDR2 is FYNNEI. The CDR3 is made up of 13 amino acids. The CDR3 DNA follows: TGTGCCACTAAAGAGTATAGCAATCAGCCCCAGCATTTT. It translates to CATKEYSNQPQHF.

J is TRBJ2-3 and V is TRBV30; 10 nucleotides align to TRBD2. The CDR3 length is 16 residues. CDR1 and CDR2 from the germline V gene are GTSNPN and SVGIG (reference sequence). The V and J ends lost 2 bases and 3 bases, in that order; junction bases with no gene match: 8. In nucleotides, the CDR3 is TGTGCCTGGAGTCGGGCTAGCGGGAGTTATACAGATACGCAGTATTTT. Its translation is CAWSRASGSYTDTQYF. The full variable domain, rest sourced from reference TRBV30 and TRBJ2-3, is SQTIHQWPATLVQPVGSPLSLECTVEGTSNPNLYWYRQAAGRGLQLLFYSVGIGQISSEVPQNLSASRPQDRQFILSSKKLLLSDSGFYLCAWSRASGSYTDTQYFGPGTRLTVL.

The chain couples TRBV6-4 to TRBJ2-5, with D perhaps TRBD1 (6 bases). Germline V gene data show CDR1 as MRHNA and CDR2 as SNTAGT. Trimming pared 3 bases from V and 5 bases from J, leaving 10 bases between. The CDR3 runs to 13 residues. In DNA, the CDR3 is TGTGCCAGCAGTGAACAGGGTGGTGAGACCCAGTACTTC. Protein: CASSEQGGETQYF.

This chain connects TRBV11-2 to TRBJ2-1, with D perhaps TRBD1 (6 bases). This CDR3 contains 17 residues. Trimming cost V 1 base and J 5 bases, with 18 bases left between them. Germline V gene data show CDR1 as SGHAT and CDR2 as FQNNGV. CDR3: CASSLGFLGQRNNEQFF. CDR3 sequence (DNA): TGTGCCAGCAGCTTAGGTTTTCTAGGACAGCGGAACAATGAGCAGTTCTTC.

The V gene is TRBV30, the J gene TRBJ1-6, with D hard to call. Germline values: CDR1 GTSNPN, CDR2 SVGIG (reference sequence). The CDR3 has 14 amino acids. The V and J ends lost 8 bases and 11 bases respectively, with 22 bases between them. CDR3 sequence reads: CAGPAGNSDAPLHF. The CDR3 DNA reads TGTGCCGGCCCCGCCGGGAATTCTGATGCACCCCTCCACTTT.

The rearrangement links TRBV28 to TRBJ1-1; no clear D gene. Looked up from germline, CDR1 is MDHEN and CDR2 is SYDVKM. Trimming shortened V by 8 bases and J by 4 bases, and 8 bases separated the two germline ends. CDR3 length: 11 residues. The CDR3: CASLTSTEAFF. The CDR3 nucleotides are TGTGCCAGCCTCACTTCCACTGAAGCTTTCTTT.

The J gene is TRBJ2-2, the V gene TRBV7-6, with 7 bases fitting TRBD1. This CDR3 comprises 15 residues. The V and J ends lost 0 bases and 3 bases, in that order; junction bases with no gene match: 1. Germline V CDR1 and CDR2: SGHVS, FNYEAQ. The CDR3 sequence is CASSLAGTDTGELFF. CDR3 in DNA: TGTGCCAGCAGCTTAGCCGGGACAGACACCGGGGAGCTGTTTTTT.